A selection of T cell receptor beta chains follows, all from one sample in a study of blood T cell repertoires in COVID-19. Profiling relied on immunoSEQ multiplex PCR, and the TCRdb table lists in-frame clones only, not all of them. The top ten hold about 3.3% of the sample, which has some 190,000 clones, 84% seen once. Source material: PBMCs or T cells enriched from blood (not recorded which). The receptor source for this set is a woman in her 30s who had been exposed to COVID-19. CDR3s include the opening cysteine and the closing phenylalanine or tryptophan.

TRBV4-1,TRBJ1-1,CASSQIAGVGTEAFF
TRBV5-1,TRBJ1-2,CASSYGQGNGYTF
TRBV27,TRBJ1-6,CASSLSTGGNSPLHF
TRBV5-1,TRBJ2-5,CASSTGLAGGQETQYF
TRBV7-6,TRBJ1-2,CASSLLASGTAYGYTF
TRBV29-1,TRBJ1-2,CSVTSGVYGYTF
TRBV11-2,TRBJ2-5,CASSSGLPGILETQYF
TRBV2,TRBJ1-5,CASSESGLYNQPQHF
TRBV19,TRBJ1-5,CASSQGFSVNQPQHF
TRBV10-3,TRBJ1-1,CAISELAGFDTEAFF
TRBV5-6,TRBJ2-5,CASSFGAGRETQYF
TRBV7-8,TRBJ2-3,CASSLVSGPHVDTQYF
TRBV18,TRBJ2-2,CASSPEVLNTGELFF
TRBV2,TRBJ2-7,CASRNNGLGYEQYF
TRBV2,TRBJ1-1,CASSPRVGTEAFF
TRBV7-2,TRBJ1-2,CASSLDRGPYYGYTF
TRBV14,TRBJ2-2,CASSQDRGGTSGLTGELFF
TRBV3-1/TRBV3-2,TRBJ1-2,CASSPRTGQRYNYGYTF
TRBV6-1,TRBJ1-1,CASRAQGEAFF
TRBV3-1/TRBV3-2,TRBJ1-6,CASSQGQAHNSPLHF
TRBV6-5,TRBJ1-6,CASSYAGTSNSPLHF
TRBV2,TRBJ1-5,CASSEQYNQPQHF
TRBV27,TRBJ2-7,CASSPAGQGIYEQYF
TRBV11-2,TRBJ1-4,CASSPLGEGPATNEKLFF
TRBV3-1/TRBV3-2,TRBJ1-1,CASSHRRQGAVEAFF
TRBV5-4,TRBJ1-1,CASSLELTVKNPAFF
TRBV30,TRBJ1-1,CAWSTSGLGNTEAFF
TRBV6-2/TRBV6-3,TRBJ1-5,CASSYRGEAYLTQHF
TRBV7-2,TRBJ2-2,CASSRTSNTGELFF
TRBV27,TRBJ1-5,CASSLTGVSNQPQHF
TRBV5-6,TRBJ2-7,CASSLASGGAIGSYEQYF
TRBV19,TRBJ1-3,CASSRGRNSGNTIYF
TRBV18,TRBJ2-7,CASSPPFSQSGEQYF
TRBV5-1,TRBJ2-3,CASSLVAGEGDTQYF
TRBV9,TRBJ2-7,CASSVEGQGASSYEQYF
TRBV11-2,TRBJ2-7,CASSPWTQTTTYEQYF
TRBV6-1,TRBJ1-5,CASSELGARQPQHF
TRBV10-2,TRBJ1-1,CACGTVNTEAFF
TRBV10-1,TRBJ2-1,CASSSRGARNEQFF
TRBV7-8,TRBJ1-1,CASSPTTGGNTEAFF
TRBV7-9,TRBJ2-3,CASSAGFGELDTQYF
TRBV3-1/TRBV3-2,TRBJ2-2,CASSDSGVGPGELFF
TRBV7-3,TRBJ1-1,CASSSQGTEAFF
TRBV3-1/TRBV3-2,TRBJ2-5,CASSQGSAGGPVETQYF
TRBV7-6,TRBJ2-3,CASRGLEGRGTDTQYF
TRBV7-2,TRBJ1-2,CASSSTARGGYGYTF
TRBV10-3,TRBJ2-7,CAISPGLTGQTYEQYF
TRBV19,TRBJ2-5,CASSTGQGIQETQYF
TRBV3-1/TRBV3-2,TRBJ1-1,CASSPGRGRTEAFF
TRBV27,TRBJ2-5,CASRSTSGGQETQYF
TRBV28,TRBJ1-1,CASSPGGVTEAFF
TRBV3-1/TRBV3-2,TRBJ1-2,CASSQQGDLYGYTF
TRBV27,TRBJ1-3,CASSLGRAGNTIYF
TRBV3-1/TRBV3-2,TRBJ1-4,CASSQDGRGAGEKLFF